Listed here are 23 T cell receptor beta chains from one sample, sequenced in a study of response to subunit inactivated influenza vaccine. TCRdb re-derived calls from the RT-PCR reads in MiXCR, one entry per CDR3 protein. In the table there are hundreds of thousands of distinct CDR3 sequences, around 8% of which are singletons. The starting material was PBMCs from blood, obtained roughly 24 months after vaccination. The receptors were sampled from a man in his fifties or sixties who received an inactivated influenza vaccine.

Many counts were recorded for this clonotype. V usage is TRBV20-1 and J usage is TRBJ2-1; 8 nucleotides align to TRBD1. The germline V gene has CDR1 DFQATT and CDR2 SNEGSKA (reference sequence). The J segment lost 2 bases and the V segment lost 3 bases, leaving 3 bases of the junction unmatched. This CDR3 comprises 14 residues. The CDR3, as DNA: TGCAGTGCTAGGCAGGGGGCTACCTACAATGAGCAGTTCTTC. Protein: CSARQGATYNEQFF.

This clonotype was seen a handful of times. The DNA of the CDR3 is TGTGCCAGCAGCCAAGCCGGCTTCGCGCTTAGATACAATGAGCAGTTCTTC. Amino acids: CASSQAGFALRYNEQFF. The V and J genes are TRBV3-1 and TRBJ2-1; D is uncertain. There are 17 residues in the CDR3. Germline values: CDR1 LGHDT, CDR2 YNNKEL (reference sequence). Trimming stripped 1 base from V and 4 bases from J, with 17 bases between.

This clonotype was observed a handful of times. This chain links TRBV12-1 with TRBJ2-5. TRBV12-1 is given as a pseudogene. The CDR3 contains 14 residues. The CDR3 here is CASSLFELSETQYF. In DNA form, the CDR3 reads TGTGCCAGCAGCTTATTCGAGCTTTCGGAGACCCAGTACTTC.

CDR3 residues: CASSQAQLDGYTF. In DNA form, the CDR3 reads TGTGCCAGCAGCCAAGCGCAATTGGATGGCTACACCTTC. The chain recombines TRBV14 with TRBJ1-2, with no clear D. Germline V lookup: CDR1 SGHDN, CDR2 FVKESK. CDR3 length: 13 amino acids. V lost 1 base, J lost 6 bases, and 9 bases lay in between.

This clonotype was found a few times. This chain joins TRBV10-3 and TRBJ2-5; D not resolved. The CDR3 sequence is 13 residues long. Trimming pared 4 bases from V and 2 bases from J, leaving 8 bases between. The germline gives CDR1 ENHRY, CDR2 SYGVKD. The CDR3 reads CAISVGKQETQYF. The CDR3 DNA is TGTGCCATCAGTGTGGGGAAGCAAGAGACCCAGTACTTC.

This clonotype was counted between two and nine times. The genes are TRBV7-8 and TRBJ1-1; D is uncertain. The CDR3 has 12 amino acids. V was clipped by 5 bases and J by 11 bases, with 15 bases between them. Germline-derived CDR1 and CDR2 are SGHVS and FQNEAQ. The CDR3 loop is CASSPYERFAFF. The DNA for the CDR3 is TGTGCCAGCAGCCCATATGAGAGATTCGCTTTCTTT.

The CDR3 DNA is TGTGCCAGCAGCAGGGGGTTATCGGGCTATGGCTACACCTTC. Encoded protein: CASSRGLSGYGYTF. The genes are TRBV11-2 and TRBJ1-2; a weak D match, TRBD1 (6 bases). Trimming removed 5 bases from V and 4 bases from J, with 14 bases in between. The CDR3 runs to 14 residues. The germline gives CDR1 SGHAT, CDR2 FQNNGV. Full variable domain (remainder filled in from reference TRBV11-2 and TRBJ1-2): EAGVAQSPRYKIIEKRQSVAFWCNPISGHATLYWYQQILGQGPKLLIQFQNNGVVDDSQLPKDRFSAERLKGVDSTLKIQPAKLEDSAVYLCASSRGLSGYGYTFGSGTRLTVV.

This clonotype was found a few times. CDR3 sequence (DNA): TGTGCCAGCAGTAGCGGAGTAGCCAAAAACATTCAGTACTTC. Encoded protein: CASSSGVAKNIQYF. The chain carries TRBV28 and TRBJ2-4; possible D gene TRBD2, 5 bases. The V end lost 5 bases, the J end lost 0 bases, and 8 bases lay between the germline ends. The CDR3 sequence is 14 residues long. Germline V gene sequence: CDR1 MDHEN, CDR2 SYDVKM.

This clonotype was detected only a few times. The chain has TRBV11-2 and TRBJ1-5, with no clear D. Germline assignment: CDR1 SGHAT and CDR2 FQNNGV. CDR3 length: 15 residues. The V gene lost 0 bases and the J gene lost 4 bases, with 10 bases spanning the gap. The CDR3 here is CASSLDGRQNQPQHF. For the CDR3, the DNA is TGTGCCAGCAGCTTAGACGGGAGACAAAATCAGCCCCAGCATTTT.

This chain connects TRBV15 to TRBJ1-5, with D possibly being TRBD1 (5 bases). Germline lookup yields CDR1 LNHNV and CDR2 YYDKDF (reference sequence). The CDR3 runs to 14 residues. V lost 3 bases and J 2 bases, leaving 8 bases between the germline ends. This CDR3 is CATSSQGGNQPQHF. The DNA for the CDR3 is TGTGCCACCAGCAGCCAGGGTGGCAATCAGCCCCAGCATTTT.

This clonotype was counted at least ten times. The chain has TRBV10-3 and TRBJ2-1; 12 bases are a match to TRBD2. Looked up from germline, CDR1 is ENHRY and CDR2 is SYGVKD. This CDR3 has 15 residues. V trimming: 6 bases; J trimming: 8 bases; junction bases outside the gene matches: 8. The CDR3 reads CAISPLAGGSYEQFF. Here the CDR3 DNA reads TGTGCCATCAGCCCGCTAGCGGGAGGGTCTTATGAGCAGTTCTTC.

This clonotype was detected a few times. Here the CDR3 DNA reads TGTGCCAGCAGTCCACAGGCTATCTCTGGGGCCAACGTCCTGACTTTC. Protein: CASSPQAISGANVLTF. The V and J genes are TRBV6-1 and TRBJ2-6; tentative D call: TRBD1 (5 bases). Trimming left V 5 bases short and J 0 bases short, with 11 bases between. This CDR3 region has 16 residues. The V gene's germline CDR1 is MNHNS and CDR2 SASEGT.

This clonotype occurred a few times. The chain carries TRBV4-1 and TRBJ1-2; D is ambiguous. Germline V gives CDR1 MGHRA, CDR2 YSYEKL. V was pared by 2 bases and J by 6 bases, with 16 bases between. The CDR3 contains 15 residues. The CDR3: CASSQPFDTKDGYTF. The CDR3 bases are TGCGCCAGCAGCCAACCTTTTGACACAAAAGATGGCTACACCTTC.

The rearrangement joins TRBV5-4 to TRBJ2-1; 9 positions agree with TRBD2. The length of the CDR3 is 18 residues. From germline, CDR1 is SGHNT and CDR2 YYREEE (reference sequence). Losses at the gene ends were 1 base for V and 0 bases for J; bases not matched to a gene: 8. The CDR3 reads CASSLPSGATSSYNEQFF. CDR3 nucleotides: TGTGCCAGCAGCTTGCCTAGCGGGGCGACAAGCTCCTACAATGAGCAGTTCTTC.

This clonotype came up many times. CDR3 loop: CASSSPPAPTFGEQFF. The CDR3 DNA follows: TGTGCCAGCAGCTCCCCGCCCGCCCCCACCTTCGGTGAGCAGTTCTTC. V usage is TRBV7-9 and J usage is TRBJ2-1; no clear D. Germline V gene sequence: CDR1 SEHNR, CDR2 FQNEAQ (reference sequence). V was shortened by 4 bases and J by 9 bases, with 22 bases between the two germline ends. The CDR3 totals 16 residues.

The chain has TRBV9 and TRBJ2-1; 7 bases line up with TRBD2. The germline CDR1 and CDR2 sequences are SGDLS and YYNGEE. The CDR3 has 17 residues. V lost 4 bases and J lost 0; bases outside the gene matches: 10. This chain's CDR3 is CASSTQTSLSSYNEQFF. As DNA, the CDR3 is TGTGCCAGCAGCACCCAGACTAGCCTAAGCTCCTACAATGAGCAGTTCTTC.

The chain couples TRBV20-1 to TRBJ2-1, with 11 bases lining up with TRBD2. Germline CDR1 DFQATT, CDR2 SNEGSKA (reference sequence). The CDR3 has 16 amino acids. Germline trimming cut 0 bases from V and 4 bases from J; bases unmatched to any gene: 5. The CDR3 protein is CSAREGLADWYNEQFF. The CDR3 DNA reads TGCAGTGCTAGAGAGGGACTAGCGGATTGGTACAATGAGCAGTTCTTC.

This clonotype showed up just a few times. J is TRBJ1-3 and V is TRBV7-8; no firm D call. CDR3 size: 15 residues. The germline V gene encodes CDR1 SGHVS and CDR2 FQNEAQ. Trimming pared 1 base from V and 0 bases from J, leaving 7 bases between. The chain's CDR3 is CASSLGSVSGNTIYF. Here the CDR3 DNA reads TGTGCCAGCAGCTTAGGGTCGGTCTCTGGAAACACCATATATTTT. Looking up the rest from reference TRBV7-8 and TRBJ1-3 gives the full variable domain: GAGVSQSPRYKVAKRGQDVALRCDPISGHVSLFWYQQALGQGPEFLTYFQNEAQLDKSGLPSDRFFAERPEGSVSTLKIQRTQQEDSAVYLCASSLGSVSGNTIYFGEGSWLTVV.

The chain couples TRBV5-1 to TRBJ2-7; D is undetermined. The V gene's germline CDR1 is SGHRS and CDR2 YFSETQ. The CDR3 has 13 amino acids. The V and J ends lost 4 bases and 4 bases respectively, with 12 bases between them. The CDR3 region has the DNA TGCGCCAGCAGCGACCCGCTTAGTTACGAGCAGTACTTC. Translated: CASSDPLSYEQYF.

This clonotype was detected a few times. V usage is TRBV4-3 and J usage is TRBJ2-1; D gene uncertain. Trimming left V 6 bases short and J 3 bases short, with 24 bases between. The CDR3 spans 18 residues. The germline gives CDR1 LGHNA, CDR2 YSLEER. CDR3 protein: CASRRHSGPSDSYNEQFF. CDR3 nucleotides: TGCGCCAGCAGGCGACATAGTGGGCCGTCCGATAGCTACAATGAGCAGTTCTTC.

This clonotype was counted only a few times. The chain is built from TRBV5-6 and TRBJ1-1; possible D gene TRBD1, 6 bases. Germline V gene lookup returns CDR1 SGHDT and CDR2 YYEEEE. V lost 0 bases and J lost 4, with 10 bases in between. This CDR3 region has 14 residues. CDR3 coding DNA: TGTGCCAGCAGCTTGGCCGAGGGGGGCACTGAAGCTTTCTTT. Encoded protein: CASSLAEGGTEAFF. Using reference TRBV5-6 and TRBJ1-1 for the parts outside the CDR3, the full variable domain is DAGVTQSPTHLIKTRGQQVTLRCSPKSGHDTVSWYQQALGQGPQFIFQYYEEEERQRGNFPDRFSGHQFPNYSSELNVNALLLGDSALYLCASSLAEGGTEAFFGQGTRLTVV.

This clonotype has a handful of counts. The chain links TRBV28 to TRBJ1-1; unclear D gene. With 9 bases removed from V and 3 bases from J, the gap between germline ends came to 14 bases. Germline lookup yields CDR1 MDHEN and CDR2 SYDVKM. The CDR3 has 13 residues. The DNA for the CDR3 is TGTGCCAGTGGACGGCGGTTGGACACTGAAGCTTTCTTT. Translating gives CASGRRLDTEAFF.

This clonotype came up a few times. Germline is not matched at one junction end, which may reflect a read error. J is TRBJ2-1 and V is TRBV20-1; weak D call: TRBD2 (6 bases). The CDR3 has 16 amino acids. Germline V lookup: CDR1 DFQATT, CDR2 SNEGSKA (reference sequence). CDR3 nucleotide sequence: TGCTGTGCTAGGGCCATAGGGAGGTTCCACTACAATGAGCAGTTCTTC. It specifies CCARAIGRFHYNEQFF.